Presented here are 5 T cell receptor beta chains from one specimen sequenced in a study of T cells in Graves' hyperthyroidism and ophthalmopathy. Researchers took RNA transcripts and amplified the TCR beta CDR3 regions from them. The HTBI primer set was used in a first-round RT-PCR of the TCR CDR3. From the multiplex PCR reads, TCRdb called clonotypes with MiXCR, one entry per CDR3 protein. Among fewer than 700,000 distinct CDR3 sequences, 16% were seen once, and the ten largest hold 3.5% to 4%. The material sequenced was blood. These receptors all come from a woman in her twenties or thirties with Graves' hyperthyroidism.

This clonotype was detected ten times or more. V gene TRBV28 combines with J gene TRBJ2-3, with TRBD1 matching over 9 bases. The CDR3 is 12 residues long. Germline CDR1 and CDR2: MDHEN and SYDVKM. V trimming: 7 bases; J trimming: 14 bases; junction bases outside the gene matches: 10. The CDR3 protein is CASTPGTGQPYF. CDR3 nucleotides: TGTGCCAGCACCCCAGGGACAGGGCAGCCGTATTTT.

This clonotype was seen at least ten times. This rearrangement joins TRBV24-1 to TRBJ2-1; 8 bases agree with TRBD2. V dropped 3 bases and J dropped 0; count of bases not matched to a gene: 6. There are 17 residues in the CDR3. Germline CDR1 KGHDR, CDR2 SFDVKD. The DNA for the CDR3 is TGTGCCACCAGTGATCCTATCAGCGGGAGCTCCTACAATGAGCAGTTCTTC. Its protein is CATSDPISGSSYNEQFF.

This clonotype occurred many times. The rearrangement links TRBV28 to TRBJ2-7, with 9 bases aligning to TRBD2. CDR1 and CDR2 (germline): MDHEN, SYDVKM. The V segment lost 4 bases and the J segment 1 base; nucleotides outside the gene matches: 8. This CDR3 spans 16 amino acids. The chain's CDR3 is CASSSPGLAASYEQYF. The CDR3 nucleotides read TGTGCCAGCAGTTCTCCGGGACTAGCAGCGTCCTACGAGCAGTACTTC.

The table lists this clonotype with many counts. The V call is TRBV11-2, the J call TRBJ2-7, with 10 positions matching TRBD2. Trimming cost V 0 bases and J 4 bases; bases outside gene matches: 18. The CDR3 is made up of 20 amino acids. Per the germline V gene, CDR1 is SGHAT and CDR2 is FQNNGV. Here the CDR3 DNA reads TGTGCCAGCAGCTTAGACTCGACGAAGAGCCTAGCGGGAGTTTGGTACGAGCAGTACTTC. Its protein product is CASSLDSTKSLAGVWYEQYF.

As concerns this clonotype: An end of the junction differs from the germline gene, which may be a read error. V is TRBV7-2 and J is TRBJ2-7; D is unclear. The CDR3 extends over 14 amino acids. Germline CDR1 reads SGHTA; CDR2 reads FQGNSA. The CDR3, as DNA: TGTGCCAGCAGCTTAGGGCCGCTTACCTACGAGCGGTACTTC. This sequence encodes CASSLGPLTYERYF.